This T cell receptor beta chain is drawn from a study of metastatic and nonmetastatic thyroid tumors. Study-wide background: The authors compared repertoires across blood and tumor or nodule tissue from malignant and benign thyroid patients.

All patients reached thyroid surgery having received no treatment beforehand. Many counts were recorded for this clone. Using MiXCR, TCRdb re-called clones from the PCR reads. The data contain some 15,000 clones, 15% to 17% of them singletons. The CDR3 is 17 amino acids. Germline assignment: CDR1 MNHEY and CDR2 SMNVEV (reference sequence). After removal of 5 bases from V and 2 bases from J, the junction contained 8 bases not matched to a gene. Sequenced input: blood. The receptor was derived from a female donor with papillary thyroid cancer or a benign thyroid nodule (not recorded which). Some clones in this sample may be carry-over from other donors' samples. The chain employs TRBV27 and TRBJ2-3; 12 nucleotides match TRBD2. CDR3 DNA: TGTGCCAGCAGTCCCAGACTAGCGGGGGCCTACACAGATACGCAGTATTTT. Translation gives CASSPRLAGAYTDTQYF.